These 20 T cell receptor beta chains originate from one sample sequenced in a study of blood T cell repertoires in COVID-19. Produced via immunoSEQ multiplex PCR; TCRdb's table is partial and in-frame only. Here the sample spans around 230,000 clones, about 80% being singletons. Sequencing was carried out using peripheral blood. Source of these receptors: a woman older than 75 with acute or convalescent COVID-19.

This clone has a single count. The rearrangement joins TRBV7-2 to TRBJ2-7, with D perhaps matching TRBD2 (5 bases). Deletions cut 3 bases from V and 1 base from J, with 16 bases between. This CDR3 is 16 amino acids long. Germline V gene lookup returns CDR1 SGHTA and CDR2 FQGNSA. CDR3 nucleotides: TGTGCCAGCAGCTTGGACCTAGCTTCATCTTCCTACGAGCAGTACTTC. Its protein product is CASSLDLASSSYEQYF.

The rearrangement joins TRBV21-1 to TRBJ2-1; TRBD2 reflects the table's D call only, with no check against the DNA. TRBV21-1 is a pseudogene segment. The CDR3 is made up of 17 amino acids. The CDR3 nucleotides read TGTGCCAGCAAGGGTAGCGGGGTTATAAGCTCCTACAATGAGCAGTTCTTC. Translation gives CASKGSGVISSYNEQFF.

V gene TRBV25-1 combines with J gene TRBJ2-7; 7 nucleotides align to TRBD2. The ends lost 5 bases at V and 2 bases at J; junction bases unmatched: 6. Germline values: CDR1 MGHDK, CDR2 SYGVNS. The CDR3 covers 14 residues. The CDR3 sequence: CASSSSGETYEQYF. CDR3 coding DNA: TGTGCCAGCAGTTCTAGCGGTGAGACCTACGAGCAGTACTTC.

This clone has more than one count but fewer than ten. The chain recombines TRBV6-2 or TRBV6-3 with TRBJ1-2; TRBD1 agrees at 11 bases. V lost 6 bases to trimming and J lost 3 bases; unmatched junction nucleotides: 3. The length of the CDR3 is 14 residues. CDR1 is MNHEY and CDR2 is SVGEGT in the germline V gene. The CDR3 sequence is CASSRTGGDYGYTF. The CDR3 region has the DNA TGTGCCAGCAGCAGGACAGGGGGCGACTATGGCTACACCTTC.

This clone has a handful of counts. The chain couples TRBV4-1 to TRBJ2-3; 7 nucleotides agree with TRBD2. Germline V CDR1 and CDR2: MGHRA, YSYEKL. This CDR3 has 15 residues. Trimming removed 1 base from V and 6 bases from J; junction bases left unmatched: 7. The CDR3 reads CASSQATGGPDTQYF. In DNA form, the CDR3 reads TGCGCCAGCAGCCAAGCAACGGGGGGACCGGATACGCAGTATTTT.

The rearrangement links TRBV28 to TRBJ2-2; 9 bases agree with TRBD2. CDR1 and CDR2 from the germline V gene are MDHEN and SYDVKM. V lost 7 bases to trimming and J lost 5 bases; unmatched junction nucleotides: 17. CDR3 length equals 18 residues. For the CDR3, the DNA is TGTGCCAGCATTCCTGGGGCTCTAGCGGGGAGTTGGACCGGGGAGCTGTTTTTT. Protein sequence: CASIPGALAGSWTGELFF.

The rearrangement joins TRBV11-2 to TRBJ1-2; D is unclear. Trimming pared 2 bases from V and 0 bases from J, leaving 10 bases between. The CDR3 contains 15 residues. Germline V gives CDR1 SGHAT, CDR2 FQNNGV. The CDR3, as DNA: TGTGCCAGCAGCTTAAGAGCAGCGACTAACTATGGCTACACCTTC. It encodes CASSLRAATNYGYTF.

The CDR3 DNA reads TGTGCCAGCAGTTCGCCGGACAGGGGCGGCGAAAAACTGTTTTTT. This encodes CASSSPDRGGEKLFF. The chain joins TRBV6-5 to TRBJ1-4; 9 bases match TRBD1. The germline CDR1 and CDR2 sequences are MNHEY and SVGAGI. The junction had 8 bases not matched to a gene; V was cut back by 4 bases and J by 8 bases. The CDR3 is 15 amino acids.

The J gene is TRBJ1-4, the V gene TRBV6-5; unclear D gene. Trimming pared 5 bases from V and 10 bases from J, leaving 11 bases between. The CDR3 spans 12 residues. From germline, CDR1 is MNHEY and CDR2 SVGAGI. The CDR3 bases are TGTGCCAGCAGTCACGGGATTGGAAAACTGTTTTTT. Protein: CASSHGIGKLFF.

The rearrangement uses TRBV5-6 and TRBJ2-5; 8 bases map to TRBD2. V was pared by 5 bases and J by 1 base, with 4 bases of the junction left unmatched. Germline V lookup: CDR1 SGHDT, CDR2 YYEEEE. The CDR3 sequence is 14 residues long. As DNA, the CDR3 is TGTGCCAGCAGAAGAGCGGGGGTCCAAGAGACCCAGTACTTC. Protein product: CASRRAGVQETQYF.

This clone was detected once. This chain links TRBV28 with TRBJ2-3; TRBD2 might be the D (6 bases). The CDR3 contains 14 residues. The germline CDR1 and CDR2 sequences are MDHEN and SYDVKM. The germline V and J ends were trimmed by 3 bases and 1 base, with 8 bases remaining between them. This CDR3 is CASSFPGGTDTQYF. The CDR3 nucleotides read TGTGCCAGCAGTTTCCCGGGGGGCACAGATACGCAGTATTTT.

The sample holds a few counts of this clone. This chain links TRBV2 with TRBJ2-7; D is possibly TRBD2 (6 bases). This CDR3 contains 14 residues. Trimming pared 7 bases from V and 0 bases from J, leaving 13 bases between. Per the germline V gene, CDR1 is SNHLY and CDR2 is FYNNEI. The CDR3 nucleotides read TGTGCCAGCACGCGGGACCGTATCTCCTACGAGCAGTACTTC. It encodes CASTRDRISYEQYF.

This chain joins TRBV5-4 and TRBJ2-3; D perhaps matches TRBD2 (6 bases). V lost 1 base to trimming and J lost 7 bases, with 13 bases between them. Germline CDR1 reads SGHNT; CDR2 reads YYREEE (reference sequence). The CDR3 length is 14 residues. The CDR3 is CASSLTLGRYTQYF. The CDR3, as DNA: TGTGCCAGCAGCTTGACACTCGGGAGATATACGCAGTATTTT.

The CDR3 here is CASSDVRPIQYF. Written as DNA, the CDR3 is TGTGCCAGCAGTGACGTCCGTCCCATTCAGTACTTC. The chain couples TRBV2 to TRBJ2-4; D call uncertain. The CDR3 spans 12 residues. Germline V gene sequence: CDR1 SNHLY, CDR2 FYNNEI. Trimming pared 3 bases from V and 9 bases from J, leaving 9 bases between.

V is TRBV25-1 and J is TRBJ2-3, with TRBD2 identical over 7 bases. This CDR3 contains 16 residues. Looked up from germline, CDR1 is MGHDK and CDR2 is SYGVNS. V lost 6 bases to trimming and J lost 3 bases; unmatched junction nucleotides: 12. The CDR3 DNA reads TGTGCCAGCAGCCCGGGGTCGACTAGCAGGACAGATACGCAGTATTTT. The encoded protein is CASSPGSTSRTDTQYF.

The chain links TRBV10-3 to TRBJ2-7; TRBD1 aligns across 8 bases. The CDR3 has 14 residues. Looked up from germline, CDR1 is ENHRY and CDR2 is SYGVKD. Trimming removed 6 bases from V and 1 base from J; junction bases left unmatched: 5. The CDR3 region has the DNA TGTGCCATCAGGCCCGACAGGGGATCCTACGAGCAGTACTTC. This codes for CAIRPDRGSYEQYF.

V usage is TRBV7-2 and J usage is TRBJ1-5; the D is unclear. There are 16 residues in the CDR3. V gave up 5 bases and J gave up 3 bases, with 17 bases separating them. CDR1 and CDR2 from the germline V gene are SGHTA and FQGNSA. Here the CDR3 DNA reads TGTGCCAGCAGCGCAGAGGCCGGGTTCAACAATCAGCCCCAGCATTTT. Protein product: CASSAEAGFNNQPQHF.

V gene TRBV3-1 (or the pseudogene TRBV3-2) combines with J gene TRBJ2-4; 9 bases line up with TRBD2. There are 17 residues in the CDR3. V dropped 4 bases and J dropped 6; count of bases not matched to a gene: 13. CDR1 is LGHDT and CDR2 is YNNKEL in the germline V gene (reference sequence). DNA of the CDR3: TGTGCCAGCAGCCCCGCGGGCAGCGGGGGGCCAGGAAACATTCAGTACTTC. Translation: CASSPAGSGGPGNIQYF.

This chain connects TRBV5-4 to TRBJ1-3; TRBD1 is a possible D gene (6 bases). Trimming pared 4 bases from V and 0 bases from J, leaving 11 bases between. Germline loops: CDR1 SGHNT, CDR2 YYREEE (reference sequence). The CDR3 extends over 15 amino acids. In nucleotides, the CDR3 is TGTGCCAGCAGCCCGGACAGCTTCTCTGGAAACACCATATATTTT. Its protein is CASSPDSFSGNTIYF.

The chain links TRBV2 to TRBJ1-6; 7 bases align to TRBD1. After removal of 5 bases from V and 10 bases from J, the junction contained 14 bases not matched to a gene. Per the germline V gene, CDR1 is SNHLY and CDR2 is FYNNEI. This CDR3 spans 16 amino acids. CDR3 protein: CASSSDRSGGGSPLHF. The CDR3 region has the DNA TGTGCCAGCAGTTCCGACCGATCAGGGGGTGGCTCACCCCTCCACTTT.